This T cell receptor beta chain was retrieved from a study of cytomegalovirus exposure and HLA in healthy donors. Across the study: Of the donors genotyped, approximately 400 in all, about 82% fell in the Caucasian-associated ancestry cluster.

General study findings and limits: CMV serostatus was the sole immune exposure data available.

This clone came up a few times. What it binds is not known. The length of the CDR3 is 18 residues. The germline CDR1 and CDR2 sequences are PRHDT and FYEKMQ (reference sequence). The germline V and J ends were trimmed by 5 bases and 6 bases, with 29 bases remaining between them. It was with 60 Vbeta and 13 Jbeta primers that the PCR ran. Profiled with immunoSEQ multiplex PCR; TCRdb holds only in-frame clones, not every one. The sample lists about 81,000 clones; around 80% were seen once. The TCR was taken from a man in his fifties in good health and CMV-seropositive. The V gene is TRBV13, the J gene TRBJ2-7; possible D gene TRBD2, 5 bases. Sequencing was performed on PBMCs. The CDR3 spells CASSPVDGLFHAAGEQYF. In DNA form, the CDR3 reads TGTGCCAGCAGCCCGGTGGACGGGCTATTTCACGCGGCGGGCGAGCAGTACTTC.